Below, 23 T cell receptor beta chains from the same sample are listed, as sequenced in a study of cytomegalovirus exposure and HLA in healthy donors. PCR was performed using 60 Vbeta and 13 Jbeta primers. Generated by immunoSEQ multiplex PCR, the TCRdb table keeps only in-frame clones and is missing some. The table records 95,000 to 150,000 clones, 73% of them present only once. The sample consisted of PBMCs. These receptors all come from a man aged 55 to 69 in good health and CMV-seropositive.

V is TRBV30 and J is TRBJ2-6; TRBD1 agrees at 9 bases. Per the germline V gene, CDR1 is GTSNPN and CDR2 is SVGIG (reference sequence). This CDR3 is 20 amino acids long. Losses at the gene ends were 0 bases for V and 2 bases for J; bases not matched to a gene: 14. CDR3 in DNA: TGTGCCTGGAGTGTTGGGGAATTAACAGGGGGCTTCCCTGGGGCCAACGTCCTGACTTTC. Encoded protein: CAWSVGELTGGFPGANVLTF.

The chain uses TRBV7-3 and TRBJ1-2, with D maybe TRBD1 (6 bases). V lost 5 bases and J 0 bases, leaving 16 bases between the germline ends. The length of the CDR3 is 16 residues. Germline V gene sequence: CDR1 SGHTA, CDR2 FQGTGA. The CDR3 spells CASSPQGGATNYGYTF. The CDR3 nucleotides are TGTGCCAGCAGCCCCCAAGGGGGTGCAACTAACTATGGCTACACCTTC.

The rearrangement links TRBV6-5 to TRBJ2-2, with 10 nucleotides matching TRBD1. Per germline, CDR1 MNHEY and CDR2 SVGAGI. The CDR3 contains 15 residues. J lost 4 bases, V lost 6 bases, and 5 bases had no gene match. The CDR3 DNA sequence: TGTGCCAGCAGCCAGCGGGACAGGGGCACCGGGGAGCTGTTTTTT. Encoded protein: CASSQRDRGTGELFF.

The rearrangement uses TRBV2 and TRBJ2-1; 7 bases align to TRBD2. Germline-derived CDR1 and CDR2 are SNHLY and FYNNEI. The V gene end was trimmed by 0 bases and the J gene end by 3 bases; junction bases not matched to a gene: 2. The CDR3 runs to 15 residues. The CDR3 loop is CASSEAGGFYNEQFF. CDR3 bases: TGTGCCAGCAGTGAAGCGGGGGGGTTCTACAATGAGCAGTTCTTC. Drawing the rest from reference TRBV2 and TRBJ2-1, the complete variable domain is EPEVTQTPSHQVTQMGQEVILRCVPISNHLYFYWYRQILGQKVEFLVSFYNNEISEKSEIFDDQFSVERPDGSNFTLKIRSTKLEDSAMYFCASSEAGGFYNEQFFGPGTRLTVL.

In this sample, this clone turned up once. This chain uses TRBV5-1 with TRBJ2-7; weak D call: TRBD1 (6 bases). Trimming left V 1 base short and J 0 bases short, with 11 bases between. The CDR3 is 15 residues long. From germline, CDR1 is SGHRS and CDR2 YFSETQ. The CDR3 DNA is TGCGCCAGCAGCTTGAGTGGCAGGGGCTCCTACGAGCAGTACTTC. Its translation is CASSLSGRGSYEQYF.

The chain links TRBV11-2 to TRBJ1-5; TRBD1 might be the D (6 bases). Trimming pared 5 bases from V and 4 bases from J, leaving 12 bases between. CDR3 length: 14 amino acids. Germline V gene lookup returns CDR1 SGHAT and CDR2 FQNNGV. This CDR3 is CASSADRTNQPQHF. In nucleotides, the CDR3 is TGTGCCAGCAGCGCGGACAGAACGAATCAGCCCCAGCATTTT.

V usage is TRBV9 and J usage is TRBJ2-3; perhaps TRBD1 as D (6 bases). The germline gives CDR1 SGDLS, CDR2 YYNGEE. V dropped 0 bases and J dropped 4 bases, with 12 bases sitting between them. The CDR3 spans 15 residues. The CDR3 region is CASSVDRDSADTQYF. CDR3 nucleotide sequence: TGTGCCAGCAGCGTAGACAGGGATTCGGCAGATACGCAGTATTTT.

V usage is TRBV27 and J usage is TRBJ2-1; D is undetermined. V shed 4 bases and J shed 7 bases, with 14 bases lying between them. The CDR3 loop spans 14 amino acids. The germline V gene encodes CDR1 MNHEY and CDR2 SMNVEV (reference sequence). Written as DNA, the CDR3 is TGTGCCAGCAGTTCACTTACACTACTGAATGAGCAGTTCTTC. Amino acids: CASSSLTLLNEQFF.

This clone is a singleton in its sample. This chain uses TRBV28 with TRBJ1-2; TRBD1 agrees at 10 bases. Germline V lookup: CDR1 MDHEN, CDR2 SYDVKM. V was clipped by 6 bases and J by 0 bases; unmatched bases: 7. This CDR3 is built from 16 residues. This CDR3 is CASSQPGTGANYGYTF. CDR3 in DNA: TGTGCCAGCAGCCAACCCGGGACAGGGGCTAACTATGGCTACACCTTC.

The chain links TRBV5-6 to TRBJ1-4, with 7 bases that match TRBD1. Germline CDR1 is SGHDT and CDR2 is YYEEEE. This CDR3 has 13 amino acids. The J segment lost 3 bases and the V segment lost 4 bases, leaving 0 bases of the junction unmatched. The CDR3 here is CASSDRANEKLFF. CDR3 DNA sequence: TGTGCCAGCAGCGACAGGGCTAATGAAAAACTGTTTTTT.

A few counts support this clone. V and J are TRBV4-1 and TRBJ1-6; no clear D. This CDR3 comprises 16 residues. V dropped 4 bases and J dropped 5 bases, with 15 bases sitting between them. CDR1 is MGHRA, CDR2 YSYEKL, per germline. The CDR3 DNA reads as TGCGCCAGCAGCCTCCTCCCTTTAGGAGATAATTCACCCCTCCACTTT. It yields the protein CASSLLPLGDNSPLHF.

The chain is built from TRBV9 and TRBJ1-1; D is uncertain. The CDR3 is 11 residues long. Germline CDR1 is SGDLS and CDR2 is YYNGEE. Trimming shortened V by 4 bases and J by 4 bases, and 5 bases separated the two germline ends. Here the CDR3 DNA reads TGTGCCAGCAGCCCGGGCACTGAAGCTTTCTTT. Its translation is CASSPGTEAFF. Together with reference TRBV9 and TRBJ1-1, the CDR3 gives the full variable domain: DSGVTQTPKHLITATGQRVTLRCSPRSGDLSVYWYQQSLDQGLQFLIQYYNGEERAKGNILERFSAQQFPDLHSELNLSSLELGDSALYFCASSPGTEAFFGQGTRLTVV.

The chain employs TRBV4-1 and TRBJ1-5; no definite D call. Per the germline V gene, CDR1 is MGHRA and CDR2 is YSYEKL. Trimming shortened V by 4 bases and J by 5 bases, and 15 bases separated the two germline ends. This CDR3 region has 15 residues. CDR3 amino acids: CASSRGHSKDQPQHF. The CDR3 DNA reads as TGCGCCAGCAGCCGAGGGCATAGTAAGGATCAGCCCCAGCATTTT.

J is TRBJ2-2 and V is TRBV19; 12 positions match TRBD2. This CDR3 is 15 amino acids long. The ends lost 5 bases at V and 5 bases at J; junction bases unmatched: 3. The germline gives CDR1 LNHDA, CDR2 SQIVND (reference sequence). The CDR3 loop is CASSWTSGDTGELFF. The DNA for the CDR3 is TGTGCCAGTAGTTGGACTAGCGGGGATACCGGGGAGCTGTTTTTT.

V and J are TRBV30 and TRBJ2-5, with 7 bases fitting TRBD2. There are 13 residues in the CDR3. Trimming removed 3 bases from V and 0 bases from J; junction bases left unmatched: 1. Germline V gene sequence: CDR1 GTSNPN, CDR2 SVGIG (reference sequence). CDR3: CAWSGGYQETQYF. CDR3 bases: TGTGCCTGGAGCGGGGGGTACCAAGAGACCCAGTACTTC.

The rearrangement joins TRBV29-1 to TRBJ2-7; 7 bases match TRBD1. The CDR3 extends over 14 amino acids. The J segment lost 2 bases and the V segment lost 6 bases, leaving 10 bases of the junction unmatched. In germline, CDR1 is SQVTM, CDR2 ANQGSEA. The DNA for the CDR3 is TGCAGCGTGCAGGGGGATAAGGGGACCTACGAGCAGTACTTC. It translates to CSVQGDKGTYEQYF.

The CDR3: CASGWRTYNSPLHF. The CDR3 DNA follows: TGTGCCAGTGGGTGGAGGACCTATAATTCACCCCTCCACTTT. The chain carries TRBV27 and TRBJ1-6; D is uncertain. This CDR3 has 14 residues. The germline V gene encodes CDR1 MNHEY and CDR2 SMNVEV (reference sequence). V lost 9 bases to trimming and J lost 2 bases, with 11 bases between them.

V gene TRBV2 combines with J gene TRBJ2-6, with D possibly matching TRBD2 (5 bases). The germline V gene has CDR1 SNHLY and CDR2 FYNNEI. This CDR3 spans 19 amino acids. Between the trimmed V and J ends, which lost 6 bases and 0 bases, there was a span of 21 bases. This CDR3 reads CASRRVSGYSNSGANVLTF. CDR3 sequence (DNA): TGTGCCAGCAGGAGGGTATCTGGGTATTCGAACTCTGGGGCCAACGTCCTGACTTTC.

A single count supports this clone. V is TRBV5-6 and J is TRBJ2-4; weak D call: TRBD1 (6 bases). V was cut by 4 bases and J by 0 bases, with 23 bases left in between. Germline V gene lookup returns CDR1 SGHDT and CDR2 YYEEEE. The CDR3 totals 19 residues. CDR3 protein: CASSPSRGGGLLAKNIQYF. The CDR3 DNA sequence: TGTGCCAGCAGCCCGTCTAGGGGTGGGGGCCTTCTAGCCAAAAACATTCAGTACTTC.

In the case of this clone: The same CDR3 can be traced to other DNA sequences in this sample. This chain uses TRBV19 with TRBJ1-5; 9 nucleotides align to TRBD1. CDR1 and CDR2 from the germline V gene are LNHDA and SQIVND (reference sequence). The CDR3 is made up of 13 amino acids. V dropped 5 bases and J dropped 7; count of bases not matched to a gene: 3. The CDR3 reads CASSGTGNQPQHF. The CDR3 coding sequence is TGTGCCAGTAGTGGGACAGGGAACCAGCCCCAGCATTTT.

The chain uses TRBV7-9 and TRBJ1-5; 7 bases are shared with TRBD1. Germline V gene lookup returns CDR1 SEHNR and CDR2 FQNEAQ (reference sequence). The CDR3 loop spans 16 amino acids. V gave up 5 bases and J gave up 3 bases; unmatched junction bases: 10. The CDR3 spells CASSPEATGINQPQHF. CDR3 DNA sequence: TGTGCCAGCAGCCCCGAAGCGACAGGGATCAATCAGCCCCAGCATTTT. Drawing the rest from reference TRBV7-9 and TRBJ1-5, the complete variable domain is DTGVSQNPRHKITKRGQNVTFRCDPISEHNRLYWYRQTLGQGPEFLTYFQNEAQLEKSRLLSDRFSAERPKGSFSTLEIQRTEQGDSAMYLCASSPEATGINQPQHFGDGTRLSIL.

V gene TRBV6-1 combines with J gene TRBJ2-7; D is ambiguous. This CDR3 is 12 amino acids long. The germline V and J ends were trimmed by 6 bases and 3 bases, with 9 bases remaining between them. The germline V gene encodes CDR1 MNHNS and CDR2 SASEGT. The CDR3 here is CASRIDNYEQYF. The CDR3 nucleotides read TGTGCCAGCAGAATAGATAACTACGAGCAGTACTTC.

This chain joins TRBV9 and TRBJ1-6, with 7 bases that match TRBD1. Trimming cost V 3 bases and J 10 bases; bases outside gene matches: 4. Germline lookup yields CDR1 SGDLS and CDR2 YYNGEE. The CDR3 runs 13 residues. CDR3 in DNA: TGTGCCAGCAGCGGAGACAGGGACTCACCCCTCCACTTT. It encodes CASSGDRDSPLHF.